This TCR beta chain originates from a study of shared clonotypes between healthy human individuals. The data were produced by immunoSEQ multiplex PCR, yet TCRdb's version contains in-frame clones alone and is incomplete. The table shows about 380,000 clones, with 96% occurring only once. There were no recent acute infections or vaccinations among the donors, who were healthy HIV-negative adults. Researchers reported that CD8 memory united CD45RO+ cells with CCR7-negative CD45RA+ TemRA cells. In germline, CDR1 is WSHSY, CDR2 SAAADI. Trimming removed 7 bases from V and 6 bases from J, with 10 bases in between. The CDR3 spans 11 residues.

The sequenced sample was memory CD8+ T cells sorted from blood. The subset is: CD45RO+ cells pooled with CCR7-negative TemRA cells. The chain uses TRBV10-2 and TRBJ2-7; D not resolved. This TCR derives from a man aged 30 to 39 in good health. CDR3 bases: TGCGCCAGCATCGGTCTATCCGAGCAGTACTTC. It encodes CASIGLSEQYF.